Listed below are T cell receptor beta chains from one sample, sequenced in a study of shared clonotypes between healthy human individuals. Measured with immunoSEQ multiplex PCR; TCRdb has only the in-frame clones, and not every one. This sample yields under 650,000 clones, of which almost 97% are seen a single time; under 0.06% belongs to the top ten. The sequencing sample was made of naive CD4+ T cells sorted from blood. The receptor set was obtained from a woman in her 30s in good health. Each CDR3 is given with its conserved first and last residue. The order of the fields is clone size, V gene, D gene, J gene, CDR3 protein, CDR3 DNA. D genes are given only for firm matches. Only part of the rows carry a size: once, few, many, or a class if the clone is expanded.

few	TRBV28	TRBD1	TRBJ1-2	CASREGTAYGYTF	TGTGCCAGCAGGGAGGGGACAGCCTATGGCTACACCTTC
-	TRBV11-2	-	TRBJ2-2	CASSSGIAEGTGELFF	TGTGCCAGCAGCTCTGGAATAGCGGAGGGCACCGGGGAGCTGTTTTTT
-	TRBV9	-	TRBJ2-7	CASSLGPTSYEQYF	TGTGCCAGCAGCTTAGGCCCCACCTCGTACGAGCAGTACTTC
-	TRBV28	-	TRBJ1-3	CASSFSLGYGNTIYF	TGTGCCAGCAGTTTTAGTCTCGGGTATGGAAACACCATATATTTT
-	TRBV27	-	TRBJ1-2	CASSRDGNYGYTF	TGTGCCAGCAGTAGGGACGGGAACTATGGCTACACCTTC
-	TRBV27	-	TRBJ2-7	CASSRAPGDISYEQYF	TGTGCCAGCAGTAGGGCTCCCGGGGACATCTCCTACGAGCAGTACTTC
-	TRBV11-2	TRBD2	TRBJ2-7	CASSRLWVAGQKYFGEQYF	TGTGCCAGCAGCCGACTCTGGGTAGCGGGGCAAAAATATTTCGGCGAGCAGTACTTC
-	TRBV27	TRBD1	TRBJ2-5	CASSPWDRHRETQYF	TGTGCCAGCAGTCCCTGGGACAGACATAGAGAGACCCAGTACTTC
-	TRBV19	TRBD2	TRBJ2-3	CASRDTSGSTDTQYF	TGTGCCAGTAGGGATACTAGCGGTAGCACAGATACGCAGTATTTT
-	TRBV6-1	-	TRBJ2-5	CASRRTVQETQYF	TGTGCCAGCAGGCGGACAGTCCAAGAGACCCAGTACTTC
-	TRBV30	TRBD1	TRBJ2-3	CAWSVLDRAGDTQYF	TGTGCCTGGAGTGTACTGGACAGGGCTGGGGATACGCAGTATTTT
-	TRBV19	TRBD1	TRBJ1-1	CASKKGATEAFF	TGTGCCAGTAAAAAGGGGGCAACTGAAGCTTTCTTT
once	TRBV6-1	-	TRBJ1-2	CASSEASGNYGYTF	TGTGCCAGCAGTGAAGCATCGGGGAACTATGGCTACACCTTC